The 19 T cell receptor beta chains given below trace back to one sample, sequenced in a study of cytomegalovirus exposure and HLA in healthy donors. It was with 60 Vbeta and 13 Jbeta primers that the PCR ran. Libraries were prepared by immunoSEQ multiplex PCR; TCRdb keeps only in-frame clonotypes and omits some of them. The data show 150,000 or so clones, with 77% seen just once and more than 4% held by the top ten. Input material: PBMCs. These TCRs come from a male donor in good health and CMV-seropositive.

The chain combines TRBV15 with TRBJ2-1; 7 nucleotides align to TRBD1. This CDR3 comprises 13 residues. Germline CDR1 LNHNV, CDR2 YYDKDF (reference sequence). J gave up 9 bases and V 1 base, and 3 bases lay outside the gene matches. The CDR3 sequence: CATSRGDRAEQFF. The CDR3 DNA reads as TGTGCCACCAGCAGAGGAGACAGGGCTGAGCAGTTCTTC.

The chain couples TRBV6-5 to TRBJ2-7; the D is unclear. In germline, CDR1 is MNHEY, CDR2 SVGAGI. V was cut by 6 bases and J by 0 bases, with 9 bases left in between. The CDR3 extends over 13 amino acids. The CDR3 nucleotides are TGTGCCAGCAGCTATCCAGGCTCCTACGAGCAGTACTTC. As protein: CASSYPGSYEQYF.

The J gene is TRBJ1-2, the V gene TRBV6-1; TRBD1 is a possible D gene (6 bases). The V and J ends lost 5 bases and 8 bases respectively, with 12 bases between them. CDR1 and CDR2 (germline): MNHNS, SASEGT. CDR3 size: 12 residues. DNA for the CDR3: TGTGCCAGCAGTCCAGGGGTAGGGGGCTACACCTTC. It is translated as CASSPGVGGYTF.

In its sample, this clone was seen a few times. This chain uses TRBV19 with TRBJ2-3; 11 nucleotides align to TRBD2. The CDR3 totals 17 residues. V trimming: 5 bases; J trimming: 9 bases; junction bases outside the gene matches: 16. From germline, CDR1 is LNHDA and CDR2 SQIVND (reference sequence). This CDR3 is CASSPEALAGGSGTQYF. The DNA for the CDR3 is TGTGCCAGTAGTCCGGAAGCCCTAGCGGGAGGATCAGGAACGCAGTATTTT.

The chain is built from TRBV5-4 and TRBJ2-7; tentatively, D is TRBD2 (7 bases). With 4 bases removed from V and 0 bases from J, the gap between germline ends came to 17 bases. Germline V gene data show CDR1 as SGHNT and CDR2 as YYREEE (reference sequence). This CDR3 has 16 residues. CDR3 protein: CASSPRGGRDSYEQYF. The CDR3 coding sequence is TGTGCCAGCAGCCCTAGGGGGGGCCGTGACTCCTACGAGCAGTACTTC.

The rearrangement links TRBV6-5 to TRBJ1-2, with TRBD1 identical over 7 bases. The CDR3 spans 15 residues. Germline lookup yields CDR1 MNHEY and CDR2 SVGAGI. V was pared by 6 bases and J by 7 bases, with 14 bases of the junction left unmatched. CDR3 protein: CASRKTGDRVGGYTF. In DNA form, the CDR3 reads TGTGCCAGCAGAAAAACAGGGGATCGGGTTGGTGGCTACACCTTC.

The chain couples TRBV18 to TRBJ2-6, with TRBD2 matching over 8 bases. The CDR3 has 14 amino acids. Germline loops: CDR1 KGHSH, CDR2 LQKENI. Trimming at V came to 3 bases and at J to 11 bases, leaving 6 bases not matched to a gene. The CDR3 region is CASSPGGGLYVLTF. As DNA, the CDR3 is TGTGCCAGCTCACCCGGGGGGGGCCTCTACGTCCTGACTTTC.

This chain links TRBV28 with TRBJ1-1; D not resolved. V gave up 2 bases and J gave up 0 bases, with 7 bases separating them. This CDR3 spans 14 amino acids. Germline V gene sequence: CDR1 MDHEN, CDR2 SYDVKM. CDR3 protein: CASSLGGLNTEAFF. CDR3 coding DNA: TGTGCCAGCAGTTTAGGAGGACTGAACACTGAAGCTTTCTTT.

The rearrangement links TRBV6-1 to TRBJ2-7, with 8 positions matching TRBD2. Losses at the gene ends were 7 bases for V and 2 bases for J; bases not matched to a gene: 10. Germline CDR1 is MNHNS and CDR2 is SASEGT. The CDR3 spans 15 residues. CDR3 protein: CASNRARGDPYEQYF. In DNA form, the CDR3 reads TGTGCCAGCAATCGGGCGCGGGGGGACCCCTACGAGCAGTACTTC.

The chain recombines TRBV15 with TRBJ2-7; tentatively, D is TRBD2 (6 bases). V was trimmed by 1 base and J by 1 base, leaving 11 bases between them. The CDR3 runs 15 residues. Germline-derived CDR1 and CDR2 are LNHNV and YYDKDF (reference sequence). The CDR3 DNA is TGTGCCACCAGCAGAGGTGGCGGGGCGTCCTACGAGCAGTACTTC. This sequence encodes CATSRGGGASYEQYF. The full variable domain, in which reference TRBV15 and TRBJ2-7 provide the parts outside the CDR3, is DAMVIQNPRYQVTQFGKPVTLSCSQTLNHNVMYWYQQKSSQAPKLLFHYYDKDFNNEADTPDNFQSRRPNTSFCFLDIRSPGLGDTAMYLCATSRGGGASYEQYFGPGTRLTVT.

The rearrangement uses TRBV5-1 and TRBJ2-1, with D perhaps matching TRBD1 (6 bases). The germline V and J ends were trimmed by 3 bases and 5 bases, with 9 bases remaining between them. Germline CDR1 is SGHRS and CDR2 is YFSETQ. This CDR3 spans 13 amino acids. The chain's CDR3 is CASSWDKDNEQFF. CDR3 nucleotides: TGCGCCAGCAGCTGGGACAAAGACAATGAGCAGTTCTTC. Full variable domain (remainder filled in from reference TRBV5-1 and TRBJ2-1): KAGVTQTPRYLIKTRGQQVTLSCSPISGHRSVSWYQQTPGQGLQFLFEYFSETQRNKGNFPGRFSGRQFSNSRSEMNVSTLELGDSALYLCASSWDKDNEQFFGPGTRLTVL.

The CDR3 reads CASSLPLGGVNEQFF. The CDR3 bases are TGTGCCAGCAGTTTACCCCTTGGCGGGGTAAATGAGCAGTTCTTC. This chain links TRBV27 with TRBJ2-1, with TRBD2 as a possible D gene (6 bases). Germline lookup yields CDR1 MNHEY and CDR2 SMNVEV (reference sequence). The CDR3 sequence is 15 residues long. The V gene lost 2 bases and the J gene lost 7 bases, with 15 bases spanning the gap.

The genes are TRBV29-1 and TRBJ2-5, with D unclear. The V end was cut by 7 bases, the J end by 2 bases, with 5 bases between. Germline-derived CDR1 and CDR2 are SQVTM and ANQGSEA. This CDR3 comprises 10 residues. The CDR3 reads CSAVQETQYF. The CDR3 DNA follows: TGCAGCGCAGTACAAGAGACCCAGTACTTC.

The chain recombines TRBV30 with TRBJ2-1; possibly TRBD2 for D (6 bases). CDR1 GTSNPN and CDR2 SVGIG come from the germline V gene (reference sequence). The CDR3 length is 14 residues. V was clipped by 3 bases and J by 13 bases, with 22 bases between them. CDR3 region: CAWRVWRGHMDQFF. CDR3 DNA sequence: TGTGCCTGGAGAGTCTGGCGGGGCCACATGGACCAGTTCTTC. Using reference TRBV30 and TRBJ2-1 for the parts outside the CDR3, the full variable domain is SQTIHQWPATLVQPVGSPLSLECTVEGTSNPNLYWYRQAAGRGLQLLFYSVGIGQISSEVPQNLSASRPQDRQFILSSKKLLLSDSGFYLCAWRVWRGHMDQFFGPGTRLTVL.

The rearrangement joins TRBV14 to TRBJ1-2, with 7 bases identical to TRBD1. The CDR3 spans 16 residues. V trimming: 4 bases; J trimming: 7 bases; junction bases outside the gene matches: 15. Germline CDR1 and CDR2: SGHDN and FVKESK. CDR3 nucleotides: TGTGCCAGCAGCCGGGACAGCTCCTATTTTGTCGGTGGCTACACCTTC. Its protein product is CASSRDSSYFVGGYTF. Drawing the rest from reference TRBV14 and TRBJ1-2, the complete variable domain is EAGVTQFPSHSVIEKGQTVTLRCDPISGHDNLYWYRRVMGKEIKFLLHFVKESKQDESGMPNNRFLAERTGGTYSTLKVQPAELEDSGVYFCASSRDSSYFVGGYTFGSGTRLTVV.

The J gene is TRBJ2-7, the V gene TRBV5-4, with 8 bases lining up with TRBD1. CDR3 length: 14 residues. Trimming cost V 4 bases and J 3 bases; bases outside gene matches: 6. Germline CDR1 is SGHNT and CDR2 is YYREEE (reference sequence). The CDR3 sequence is CASSPDRVDYEQYF. CDR3 DNA: TGTGCCAGCAGCCCGGACAGGGTTGACTACGAGCAGTACTTC. The full variable domain, rest sourced from reference TRBV5-4 and TRBJ2-7, is ETGVTQSPTHLIKTRGQQVTLRCSSQSGHNTVSWYQQALGQGPQFIFQYYREEENGRGNFPPRFSGLQFPNYSSELNVNALELDDSALYLCASSPDRVDYEQYFGPGTRLTVT.

This clone showed up just a few times. Other DNA variants within this sample encode the same CDR3. The chain carries TRBV9 and TRBJ2-7; TRBD2 aligns across 13 bases. V was pared by 3 bases and J by 4 bases, with 7 bases of the junction left unmatched. CDR1 and CDR2 (germline): SGDLS, YYNGEE. CDR3 length equals 16 residues. In DNA form, the CDR3 reads TGTGCCAGCAGCGCAGGACTAGCGGGAGTAGGATACGAGCAGTACTTC. Its translation is CASSAGLAGVGYEQYF.

This clone was observed a few times. The V and J genes are TRBV28 and TRBJ1-5; 7 positions match TRBD1. The V segment lost 2 bases and the J segment 2 bases; nucleotides outside the gene matches: 9. CDR1 is MDHEN and CDR2 is SYDVKM in the germline V gene. This CDR3 has 17 amino acids. The DNA of the CDR3 is TGTGCCAGCAGTTTAGGCCCCTTCGACAGGGGCAATCAGCCCCAGCATTTT. This translates into CASSLGPFDRGNQPQHF.

The table lists this clone with a few counts. The chain carries TRBV9 and TRBJ1-3, with unresolved D. Germline V gene lookup returns CDR1 SGDLS and CDR2 YYNGEE. The V end lost 0 bases, the J end lost 1 base, and 8 bases lay between the germline ends. CDR3 size: 15 residues. The CDR3 spells CASSVVGGSGNTIYF. DNA for the CDR3: TGTGCCAGCAGCGTAGTTGGAGGGTCTGGAAACACCATATATTTT.